This TCR beta chain emerged from a study of tumor-infiltrating lymphocytes in primary liver carcinoma (dated by TCRdb to between 2016 and 2019). Background on the whole study: The five patients, three men and two women aged 30 to 69 years, had hepatocellular carcinoma (four) or combined HCC and intrahepatic cholangiocarcinoma (one). The five patients had tumors staged T1-T3 N0M0, with maximum diameters ranging from roughly 4.2 to 10 cm. Roughly 3.5 to 8 million productive TCRbeta reads were obtained per sample, and no significant difference in read depth was found between tissue types. The study combined TCRbeta repertoire sequencing, expression microarrays and whole-exome sequencing across five regions of each liver tumor, with adjacent normal tissue and blood. A total of 35 or so specimens from 5 patients went through TCRbeta repertoire sequencing, namely 25 tumor regions, 5 adjacent noncancerous liver tissues and 5 peripheral blood samples. To link TCRbeta repertoire diversity with the local molecular phenotype, the approximately 23 tumor region samples were profiled using Agilent mRNA microarrays. Repertoires from technical replicates were highly reproducible, with mean shared-clone rates roughly 0.87 and correlation coefficients above 0.95.

Concerning this clonotype: No antigen is known for it. A junction end diverges from the germline sequence, so it may reflect a read error.

Using a constant-region primer and ProtoScript II reverse transcriptase, TCRbeta-specific cDNA was reverse-transcribed from around 520 ng total RNA. Construction of the TCRbeta libraries relied on three nested rounds of multiplex PCR, following a slightly modified ARM-PCR procedure. Each of the first two PCR rounds ran for approximately 11 cycles using multiplex TRBV1-TRBV30 forward primers together with a Cbeta reverse primer. Sample barcodes and Illumina adapters were added in a final 25-cycle PCR using Deep VentR polymerase. Before sequencing, amplicons of 200-500 bp were gel-purified using a QIAquick gel extraction kit. An Illumina HiSeq 2500 was used to sequence the TCRbeta amplicons with 250-bp paired-end reads. Per the source publication's procedure: To recover full CDR3 sequences, reads were quality-trimmed using Trimmomatic v0.33 and paired reads were then merged using FLASH v1.2.11. V, D and J germline segments were assigned to the rearranged TCRbeta sequences by MiGEC v1.2.1b. Clonotype statistics and Shannon-Wiener diversity indices were calculated with VDJtools v1.0.0. Except for diversity analysis, only each sample's 250 most abundant clonotypes were used in subsequent analyses to reduce sampling bias. The public reads were reanalyzed by TCRdb: fastp trimming at Q25, MiXCR alignment, in-frame beta chains only. Identical CDR3 proteins give one entry, which carries the most common genes and DNA. These V and J calls are TCRdb output, not the study's own analysis. This sample holds 70,000 to 75,000 distinct CDR3 sequences; roughly three quarters were observed only once. The ten largest clones take up around 30% of the sample.

General conclusions and limits of the study: Compared with blood, tumors had a significantly larger share of the repertoire taken up by the top 250 clones (p = 0.039). With just a handful of patients in the study, the authors point out that the findings should be validated in a larger study. Only roughly 8-25% of top clones appeared in all five regions of a tumor, which suggests that tumor-infiltrating T cells are spatially heterogeneous. Repertoire overlap was found to be higher between tumor regions (mean around 35%) than between tumor-adjacent (around 17%) or tumor-blood (14%) pairs, consistent with antigen-driven expansion. Because only the TCR beta chain was sequenced and unpaired alpha chains were not captured, true repertoire diversity is likely underestimated. Because the samples were bulk and unsorted, CD4+ and CD8+ T cell repertoires could not be compared.

Total RNA and DNA were co-extracted without cell sorting from approximately 20-30 mg of bulk tissue using the AllPrep DNA/RNA mini kit. Between late 2015 and March 2016, roughly 5 patients in China with histopathologically diagnosed primary liver carcinoma had their tumors surgically resected. Patients had chronic HBV infection and were treatment-naive at sampling. Five spatially separated regions were sampled from each tumor: the superior, inferior, left-lateral and right-lateral poles, plus the tumor centre. According to histology, viable tumor cells made up more than 80% of every tumor sample. Fresh tumor and adjacent tissue pieces were bisected, with one half stored in RNAlater at -80 degrees C and the other half sent for histology. Including the terminal cysteine and phenylalanine, the CDR3 comprises 14 residues. Only the CDR3 portion is preserved as DNA: 42 bases, with reading frame beginning at the first base.

The sequence was collected from a man aged 35 to 55 with primary liver carcinoma and hepatitis B virus infection. The V and J genes are TRBV12-3 or TRBV12-4 and TRBJ2-5; the D match is possibly TRBD1 or TRBD2, with 5 bases aligned in each. Input material: liver tumor tissue from sampling region 4. The cell subset or site label of this sample denotes: tumor region T4, right-lateral pole. In nucleotide form, the sequence is TGTGCCAGCAGTTTAGGGCAGACTCAAGGGACCCTGTACTTC. Its product reads: CASSLGQTQGTLYF.